This TCR beta chain appears in the sequencing data of a study of CD4 T cells in relation to SARS-CoV-2 and coronaviruses. Sequencing was performed with immunoSEQ multiplex PCR; in TCRdb, only in-frame clones are kept and a portion is missing. Of more than 20,000 clones listed, 66% were seen once; the top ten hold about 10%. The germline V gene encodes CDR1 SNHLY and CDR2 FYNNEI. The CDR3 is 11 residues long. V was trimmed by 6 bases and J by 8 bases, leaving 8 bases between them. This clone showed up just once. Antigen unknown. CD4+ T cells from unexposed donors were obtained before the COVID-19 pandemic (2011-2018). Isolation of CD4+ T cells took place after 10 days in culture.

This chain links TRBV2 with TRBJ2-1; D gene ambiguous. Sample: CD4+ T cells from PBMCs, cultured in vitro. The sequence was obtained from a human donor in good health. This CDR3 is CASSAPDEQFF. The CDR3 DNA reads TGTGCCAGCAGCGCACCGGATGAGCAGTTCTTC. Full variable domain (missing parts from reference TRBV2 and TRBJ2-1): EPEVTQTPSHQVTQMGQEVILRCVPISNHLYFYWYRQILGQKVEFLVSFYNNEISEKSEIFDDQFSVERPDGSNFTLKIRSTKLEDSAMYFCASSAPDEQFFGPGTRLTVL.